Shown below are 17 T cell receptor beta chains from a single sample sequenced in a study of T cell responses to AZD1222 COVID-19 vaccine. Here immunoSEQ multiplex PCR was the method, and the copy in TCRdb shows in-frame clones only, minus some. The table has tens of thousands of clones, approximately 86% seen once. Sample: peripheral blood, taken on day 0 of AZD1222 vaccination. These receptors all come from an adult in good health.

The chain links TRBV7-3 to TRBJ1-5, with unresolved D. The CDR3 covers 14 residues. Germline V gene lookup returns CDR1 SGHTA and CDR2 FQGTGA. V was clipped by 4 bases and J by 1 base, with 8 bases between them. The CDR3: CASSWPESNQPQHF. In DNA, the CDR3 is TGTGCCAGCAGCTGGCCCGAGAGCAATCAGCCCCAGCATTTT.

This rearrangement joins TRBV19 to TRBJ2-1; 11 bases match TRBD2. This CDR3 is built from 17 residues. Germline values: CDR1 LNHDA, CDR2 SQIVND (reference sequence). V gave up 3 bases and J gave up 9 bases; unmatched junction bases: 13. DNA of the CDR3: TGTGCCAGTAGTATCTCGGTCACTAGCGGGAGAAAGGGTGAGCAGTTCTTC. This encodes CASSISVTSGRKGEQFF.

The chain couples TRBV2 to TRBJ1-2, with D perhaps TRBD1 (5 bases). This CDR3 comprises 12 residues. CDR1 and CDR2 from the germline V gene are SNHLY and FYNNEI. The V end was cut by 8 bases, the J end by 8 bases, with 15 bases between. The CDR3 protein is CASGARAWGYTF. The CDR3 DNA reads TGTGCCAGCGGGGCCAGGGCCTGGGGCTACACCTTC. The whole variable domain, filled in from reference TRBV2 and TRBJ1-2, reads EPEVTQTPSHQVTQMGQEVILRCVPISNHLYFYWYRQILGQKVEFLVSFYNNEISEKSEIFDDQFSVERPDGSNFTLKIRSTKLEDSAMYFCASGARAWGYTFGSGTRLTVV.

This sequence joins TRBV14 and TRBJ2-7; D is perhaps TRBD1 (7 bases). This CDR3 spans 15 amino acids. Deletions cut 4 bases from V and 6 bases from J, with 19 bases between. Germline V gene sequence: CDR1 SGHDN, CDR2 FVKESK. CDR3 in DNA: TGTGCCAGCAGCCGACAACAGGGGAGGTTAGGCGAGCAGTACTTC. Translation gives CASSRQQGRLGEQYF.

The V and J genes are TRBV7-9 and TRBJ1-5; D may be TRBD1 (6 bases). The CDR3 loop spans 14 amino acids. Germline CDR1 reads SEHNR; CDR2 reads FQNEAQ (reference sequence). Trimming shortened V by 5 bases and J by 0 bases, and 8 bases separated the two germline ends. The CDR3 is CASSRDISNQPQHF. Written as DNA, the CDR3 is TGTGCCAGCAGCCGGGACATTAGCAATCAGCCCCAGCATTTT.

V and J are TRBV5-1 and TRBJ2-1; TRBD2 aligns across 10 bases. CDR3 size: 18 residues. The ends lost 6 bases at V and 8 bases at J; junction bases unmatched: 20. CDR1 is SGHRS and CDR2 is YFSETQ in the germline V gene. The CDR3 protein is CASTRGASGRAIVDEQFF. The CDR3 coding sequence is TGCGCCAGCACCCGGGGGGCGAGCGGGAGGGCTATTGTCGATGAGCAGTTCTTC.

The chain couples TRBV2 to TRBJ2-1; unclear D gene. The V gene lost 6 bases and the J gene lost 4 bases, with 19 bases spanning the gap. Germline CDR1 is SNHLY and CDR2 is FYNNEI. This CDR3 region has 16 residues. CDR3 bases: TGTGCCAGCAGCCCCGGGCCTACAACGGGTTACAATGAGCAGTTCTTC. This codes for CASSPGPTTGYNEQFF.

The genes are TRBV28 and TRBJ1-2; D possibly corresponds to TRBD1 (6 bases). The CDR3 extends over 12 amino acids. The germline V and J ends were trimmed by 6 bases and 8 bases, with 13 bases remaining between them. Germline CDR1 reads MDHEN; CDR2 reads SYDVKM. The CDR3 DNA follows: TGTGCCAGCAGACCCAGGGGAGACGGCTACACCTTC. Encoded protein: CASRPRGDGYTF.

In this sample, this clone turned up once. The chain links TRBV28 to TRBJ1-2; D uncertain. The CDR3 spans 14 residues. Germline CDR1 reads MDHEN; CDR2 reads SYDVKM. V lost 2 bases to trimming and J lost 8 bases, with 15 bases between them. The CDR3 spells CASSLGNLVGGYTF. CDR3 DNA sequence: TGTGCCAGCAGTTTAGGCAACCTCGTAGGGGGCTACACCTTC.

The chain combines TRBV6-5 with TRBJ1-6; TRBD1 aligns across 9 bases. The CDR3 has 14 amino acids. Germline values: CDR1 MNHEY, CDR2 SVGAGI. V gave up 5 bases and J gave up 10 bases; unmatched junction bases: 6. This chain's CDR3 is CASSTQGANSPLHF. Written as DNA, the CDR3 is TGTGCCAGCAGTACACAGGGGGCCAACTCACCCCTCCACTTT.

This clone is labeled medium-sized (0.01 to 0.1%). The chain is built from TRBV11-3 and TRBJ2-7; D is unclear. V was shortened by 0 bases and J by 4 bases, with 7 bases between the two germline ends. The CDR3 totals 13 residues. The germline V gene encodes CDR1 SGHNT and CDR2 YENEEA. Here the CDR3 reads CASSLEKGYEQYF. For the CDR3, the DNA is TGTGCCAGCAGCTTAGAGAAGGGTTACGAGCAGTACTTC. The whole variable domain, filled in from reference TRBV11-3 and TRBJ2-7, reads EAGVVQSPRYKIIEKKQPVAFWCNPISGHNTLYWYLQNLGQGPELLIRYENEEAVDDSQLPKDRFSAERLKGVDSTLKIQPAELGDSAVYLCASSLEKGYEQYFGPGTRLTVT.

This sequence joins TRBV3-1 (or the pseudogene TRBV3-2) and TRBJ2-3; D is ambiguous. This CDR3 comprises 13 residues. CDR1 is LGHDT, CDR2 YNNKEL, per germline (reference sequence). The V gene lost 1 base and the J gene lost 4 bases, with 6 bases spanning the gap. The CDR3 loop is CASSQVYADTQYF. The CDR3 bases are TGTGCCAGCAGCCAAGTTTACGCAGATACGCAGTATTTT.

The chain couples TRBV6-2 or TRBV6-3 to TRBJ1-1; no definite D call. CDR1 MNHEY and CDR2 SVGEGT come from the germline V gene. The CDR3 runs to 13 residues. Trimming took 6 bases from V and 3 from J, leaving 11 bases between them. The CDR3 is CASSHIGDTEAFF. The CDR3 DNA sequence: TGTGCCAGCAGCCATATAGGTGACACTGAAGCTTTCTTT.

The V gene is TRBV6-5, the J gene TRBJ1-5, with D hard to call. V lost 0 bases to trimming and J lost 3 bases, with 9 bases between them. This CDR3 is built from 15 residues. Germline V gene lookup returns CDR1 MNHEY and CDR2 SVGAGI. The CDR3 loop reads CASSYSQNLNQPQHF. The CDR3 bases are TGTGCCAGCAGTTACTCTCAGAATCTCAATCAGCCCCAGCATTTT.

The genes are TRBV30 and TRBJ1-2; 7 positions match TRBD1. Germline-derived CDR1 and CDR2 are GTSNPN and SVGIG (reference sequence). V lost 5 bases to trimming and J lost 5 bases; unmatched junction nucleotides: 5. The CDR3 is made up of 12 amino acids. Here the CDR3 DNA reads TGTGCCTGGTCAGGGGGTCCTTATGGCTACACCTTC. Protein product: CAWSGGPYGYTF. The full variable domain, rest sourced from reference TRBV30 and TRBJ1-2, is SQTIHQWPATLVQPVGSPLSLECTVEGTSNPNLYWYRQAAGRGLQLLFYSVGIGQISSEVPQNLSASRPQDRQFILSSKKLLLSDSGFYLCAWSGGPYGYTFGSGTRLTVV.

This chain links TRBV28 with TRBJ1-1; D possibly corresponds to TRBD1 (5 bases). The CDR3 extends over 15 amino acids. The germline CDR1 and CDR2 sequences are MDHEN and SYDVKM. Trimming shortened V by 6 bases and J by 1 base, and 15 bases separated the two germline ends. CDR3 residues: CASSPFDSPNTEAFF. The CDR3 DNA follows: TGTGCCAGCAGCCCATTCGACAGCCCGAACACTGAAGCTTTCTTT.

This clone was found a few times. CDR3 region: CASKLWSGVQTQYF. As DNA, the CDR3 is TGTGCCAGTAAATTATGGAGCGGAGTGCAAACGCAGTATTTT. The chain is built from TRBV19 and TRBJ2-3; D might be TRBD2 (5 bases). In germline, CDR1 is LNHDA, CDR2 SQIVND (reference sequence). V was shortened by 7 bases and J by 9 bases, with 20 bases between the two germline ends. CDR3 length: 14 residues.